This passage covers 32 T cell receptor beta chains from one sample sequenced in a study of OX40 agonist ivuxolimab in advanced cancers. Profiling relied on immunoSEQ multiplex PCR, and the TCRdb table lists in-frame clones only, not all of them. The sample has about 18,000 clones, around two thirds seen once; the top ten hold roughly a fifth. This specimen was CD4+ or CD8+ T cells sorted from blood, taken in a trial of the OX40 agonist ivuxolimab. Receptors originate from an adult with an advanced solid tumor such as melanoma, head and neck, liver or kidney cancer.

This rearrangement joins TRBV7-8 to TRBJ1-4; D is unclear. V was clipped by 1 base and J by 0 bases, with 9 bases between them. The CDR3 runs to 16 residues. Germline CDR1 reads SGHVS; CDR2 reads FQNEAQ. In DNA form, the CDR3 reads TGTGCCAGCAGCTTAGGCCGGTTTGCAACTAATGAAAAACTGTTTTTT. Its translation is CASSLGRFATNEKLFF.

As DNA, the CDR3 is TGTGCCAGCAGTAATTGGGACAGGGACTACTATGGCTACACCTTC. Its translation is CASSNWDRDYYGYTF. This chain links TRBV6-6 with TRBJ1-2; 9 nucleotides align to TRBD1. The V gene's germline CDR1 is MNHNY and CDR2 SVGAGI (reference sequence). V gave up 5 bases and J gave up 3 bases; unmatched junction bases: 7. The CDR3 covers 15 residues.

The rearrangement links TRBV7-2 to TRBJ1-6, with 10 bases lining up with TRBD1. The J segment lost 5 bases and the V segment lost 10 bases, leaving 5 bases of the junction unmatched. CDR3 length equals 14 residues. The germline gives CDR1 SGHTA, CDR2 FQGNSA. The CDR3 nucleotides read TGTGCCACTCCGGGGACAGGGGATAATTCACCCCTCCACTTT. This codes for CATPGTGDNSPLHF. Full variable domain (rest looked up from reference TRBV7-2 and TRBJ1-6): GAGVSQSPSNKVTEKGKDVELRCDPISGHTALYWYRQSLGQGLEFLIYFQGNSAPDKSGLPSDRFSAERTGGSVSTLTIQRTQQEDSAVYLCATPGTGDNSPLHFGNGTRLTVT.

J is TRBJ2-7 and V is TRBV28; possibly TRBD1 for D (5 bases). Trimming removed 3 bases from V and 2 bases from J, with 11 bases in between. The CDR3 length is 14 residues. Germline CDR1 and CDR2: MDHEN and SYDVKM. CDR3 region: CASSFQGWTYEQYF. The CDR3, as DNA: TGTGCCAGCAGTTTCCAGGGTTGGACCTACGAGCAGTACTTC.

The CDR3 sequence is CGGQLSYEQYF. As DNA, the CDR3 is TGCGGGGGACAGCTCTCCTACGAGCAGTACTTC. This sequence joins TRBV20-1 and TRBJ2-7; 7 bases agree with TRBD1. This CDR3 has 11 residues. Germline V gene lookup returns CDR1 DFQATT and CDR2 SNEGSKA (reference sequence).

Judged by abundance, this clone is medium-sized (0.01 to 0.1%). The chain couples TRBV11-2 to TRBJ1-3; D uncertain. V gave up 5 bases and J gave up 0 bases, with 11 bases separating them. CDR1 and CDR2 from the germline V gene are SGHAT and FQNNGV. The CDR3 spans 15 residues. CDR3 in DNA: TGTGCCAGCAGCAGAACGATCCTCTCTGGAAACACCATATATTTT. This codes for CASSRTILSGNTIYF.

V is TRBV7-6 and J is TRBJ1-1, with D unresolved. With 2 bases removed from V and 1 base from J, the gap between germline ends came to 8 bases. This CDR3 has 14 residues. Per the germline V gene, CDR1 is SGHVS and CDR2 is FNYEAQ. In DNA, the CDR3 is TGTGCCAGCAGCTTATTCCGATCGAACACTGAAGCTTTCTTT. It specifies CASSLFRSNTEAFF.

The chain employs TRBV7-6 and TRBJ2-7; unclear D gene. Germline lookup yields CDR1 SGHVS and CDR2 FNYEAQ. The CDR3 is 13 residues long. The V end was cut by 1 base, the J end by 5 bases, with 9 bases between. CDR3 in DNA: TGTGCCAGCAGCTTAGGTCTTGGTAACGAGCAGTACTTC. Its protein product is CASSLGLGNEQYF.

This clone is labeled as medium-sized. The chain is built from TRBV5-1 and TRBJ2-1; D may be TRBD1 (6 bases). The CDR3 is 15 residues long. Trimming took 7 bases from V and 0 from J, leaving 14 bases between them. From germline, CDR1 is SGHRS and CDR2 YFSETQ. CDR3 protein: CASFPGAGSYNEQFF. The CDR3 region has the DNA TGCGCCAGCTTCCCAGGGGCAGGCTCCTACAATGAGCAGTTCTTC. Looking up the rest from reference TRBV5-1 and TRBJ2-1 gives the full variable domain: KAGVTQTPRYLIKTRGQQVTLSCSPISGHRSVSWYQQTPGQGLQFLFEYFSETQRNKGNFPGRFSGRQFSNSRSEMNVSTLELGDSALYLCASFPGAGSYNEQFFGPGTRLTVL.

This clone was recorded only once. The chain employs TRBV14 and TRBJ2-5; 9 bases are shared with TRBD2. Gene TRBJ2-7 matches the end of the DNA better, so the J call may be wrong. Germline lookup yields CDR1 SGHDN and CDR2 FVKESK. This CDR3 is 15 amino acids long. CDR3 sequence: CASSLAGAPSYEQYF. The CDR3 nucleotides are TGTGCCAGCAGCTTAGCGGGAGCGCCCTCCTACGAGCAGTACTTC.

For this clone: Its ends do not fully match the called genes, so a read error is possible. This chain connects TRBV4-1 to TRBJ2-1; the D call may be TRBD1 or TRBD2 (6 bases each). The CDR3 contains 17 residues. CDR1 is MGHRA, CDR2 YSYEKL, per germline. The CDR3 here is CASNQTKGGFSYNEQFF. CDR3 in DNA: TGCGCCAGCAACCAAACTAAAGGGGGGTTTTCCTACAATGAGCAGTTCTTC.

The V gene is TRBV5-1, the J gene TRBJ1-2; D is uncertain. CDR1 SGHRS and CDR2 YFSETQ come from the germline V gene. The CDR3 length is 12 residues. Trimming left V 3 bases short and J 5 bases short, with 8 bases between. As DNA, the CDR3 is TGCGCCAGCAGCTCGCCGGGGTATGGCTACACCTTC. The encoded protein is CASSSPGYGYTF.

The chain combines TRBV28 with TRBJ2-7, with 8 nucleotides matching TRBD2. The CDR3 loop spans 14 amino acids. Germline CDR1 is MDHEN and CDR2 is SYDVKM. V trimming: 4 bases; J trimming: 2 bases; junction bases outside the gene matches: 4. The CDR3 DNA reads TGTGCCAGCAGTTCCAGCGGGAGTCCCTACGAGCAGTACTTC. Translated, it gives CASSSSGSPYEQYF.

The genes are TRBV5-5 and TRBJ1-2; maybe TRBD1 (6 bases). Trimming removed 0 bases from V and 4 bases from J, with 13 bases in between. CDR3 length: 15 amino acids. Germline V gives CDR1 SGHKS, CDR2 YYEKEE (reference sequence). The CDR3 coding sequence is TGTGCCAGCAGCTTGGGGCAGGGGTTCGGCTATGGCTACACCTTC. The encoded protein is CASSLGQGFGYGYTF.

The chain is built from TRBV5-6 and TRBJ2-7; either TRBD1 or TRBD2 may supply D (5 bases each). The germline gives CDR1 SGHDT, CDR2 YYEEEE. This CDR3 spans 13 amino acids. V was clipped by 0 bases and J by 5 bases, with 9 bases between them. The CDR3 sequence is CASSLAQGHEQYF. DNA for the CDR3: TGTGCCAGCAGCTTGGCTCAGGGACACGAGCAGTACTTC.

The gene calls are TRBV9 and TRBJ2-7, with TRBD1 matching over 8 bases. CDR3 length: 13 amino acids. Looked up from germline, CDR1 is SGDLS and CDR2 is YYNGEE. With V trimmed by 3 bases and J by 5 bases, 4 bases remained unmatched. CDR3 bases: TGTGCCAGCAGCGCCGAGACAGGGGACGAGCAGTACTTC. Its protein product is CASSAETGDEQYF.

This clone has just a few counts. The chain couples TRBV30 to TRBJ2-7; 9 bases match TRBD1. The V and J ends lost 5 bases and 5 bases, in that order; junction bases with no gene match: 10. Germline CDR1 reads GTSNPN; CDR2 reads SVGIG (reference sequence). The CDR3 loop spans 14 amino acids. CDR3 region: CAWCTGTGIDEQYF. CDR3 nucleotides: TGTGCCTGGTGCACCGGGACAGGGATCGACGAGCAGTACTTC. The complete variable domain, with remaining parts taken from reference TRBV30 and TRBJ2-7, reads SQTIHQWPATLVQPVGSPLSLECTVEGTSNPNLYWYRQAAGRGLQLLFYSVGIGQISSEVPQNLSASRPQDRQFILSSKKLLLSDSGFYLCAWCTGTGIDEQYFGPGTRLTVT.

This clone has a single count. The chain links TRBV4-1 to TRBJ2-1; D remains ambiguous. The CDR3 is 13 residues long. The V gene's germline CDR1 is MGHRA and CDR2 YSYEKL. V lost 3 bases to trimming and J lost 10 bases, with 13 bases between them. The CDR3 loop reads CASSQNERLEQFF. The CDR3 bases are TGCGCCAGCAGCCAGAACGAACGATTAGAGCAGTTCTTC.

V is TRBV13 and J is TRBJ2-1, with D possibly called TRBD1 or TRBD2 (5 bases each). CDR3 length equals 16 residues. The germline V and J ends were trimmed by 5 bases and 0 bases, with 14 bases remaining between them. From germline, CDR1 is PRHDT and CDR2 FYEKMQ (reference sequence). As DNA, the CDR3 is TGTGCCAGCAGCCCAGGGACCCGCAGCTCCTACAATGAGCAGTTCTTC. Residues: CASSPGTRSSYNEQFF.

The chain joins TRBV11-3 to TRBJ2-1, with 9 nucleotides matching TRBD2. The CDR3 consists of 15 residues. The V gene end was trimmed by 3 bases and the J gene end by 6 bases; junction bases not matched to a gene: 6. CDR1 is SGHNT, CDR2 YENEEA, per germline. The CDR3 DNA is TGTGCCAGCAGCTTGAGGGCGGGAGGGAGCAATGAGCAGTTCTTC. It translates to CASSLRAGGSNEQFF.

V usage is TRBV5-1 and J usage is TRBJ2-5, with 12 bases that match TRBD2. Germline V gene data show CDR1 as SGHRS and CDR2 as YFSETQ. Losses at the gene ends were 4 bases for V and 9 bases for J; bases not matched to a gene: 10. The CDR3 runs to 15 residues. DNA for the CDR3: TGCGCCAGCAGCCAAGCACTAGCGGGAGGTTGGGCCCAGTACTTC. This gives the protein CASSQALAGGWAQYF.

This clone occurred once. The CDR3 DNA reads TGCGCCAGCAGTGAGGGGACAGGGGGCTCGGAGACCCAGTACTTC. It specifies CASSEGTGGSETQYF. The gene calls are TRBV10-1 and TRBJ2-5, with 12 bases lining up with TRBD1. In germline, CDR1 is WNHNN, CDR2 SYGVQD (reference sequence). With 2 bases clipped from V and 5 bases from J, the junction kept 3 bases outside the gene matches. This CDR3 contains 15 residues.

The V and J genes are TRBV19 and TRBJ2-1; 7 bases map to TRBD2. The V and J ends lost 2 bases and 3 bases, in that order; junction bases with no gene match: 4. Germline assignment: CDR1 LNHDA and CDR2 SQIVND (reference sequence). The CDR3 is 15 amino acids. The CDR3 spells CASSILAELYNEQFF. CDR3 DNA: TGTGCCAGTAGTATACTAGCGGAACTCTACAATGAGCAGTTCTTC.

This clone has only a few counts. This chain connects TRBV9 to TRBJ2-1, with 9 bases fitting TRBD2. Germline V gene sequence: CDR1 SGDLS, CDR2 YYNGEE. J was trimmed by 6 bases and V by 0 bases; bases with no gene match: 4. This CDR3 spans 15 amino acids. This chain's CDR3 is CASSVALAGINEQFF. The CDR3 nucleotides read TGTGCCAGCAGCGTAGCGCTAGCGGGAATCAATGAGCAGTTCTTC.

V usage is TRBV6-6 and J usage is TRBJ2-7, with 7 bases that match TRBD2. V shed 8 bases and J 5 bases; nucleotides not matched to a gene: 9. This CDR3 spans 13 amino acids. Looked up from germline, CDR1 is MNHNY and CDR2 is SVGAGI (reference sequence). CDR3 region: CASRNPREDEQYF. In DNA form, the CDR3 reads TGTGCCAGCCGGAATCCCCGGGAGGACGAGCAGTACTTC.

This clone is medium-sized (0.01 to 0.1%) by share. J is TRBJ2-2 and V is TRBV5-6; D is perhaps TRBD1 (6 bases). The CDR3 contains 18 residues. Per germline, CDR1 SGHDT and CDR2 YYEEEE. Trimming shortened V by 2 bases and J by 5 bases, and 22 bases separated the two germline ends. CDR3 in DNA: TGTGCCAGCAGCTTTGGGTCCCGGGTCAGGGGTTTTACCGGGGAGCTGTTTTTT. The encoded protein is CASSFGSRVRGFTGELFF.

About this clone: Other DNA sequences in the sample encode the same CDR3. This sequence joins TRBV7-2 and TRBJ2-1; D is possibly TRBD2 (5 bases). In germline, CDR1 is SGHTA, CDR2 FQGNSA. Trimming stripped 3 bases from V and 4 bases from J, with 7 bases between. The CDR3 is 13 amino acids. CDR3 residues: CASSLDSYNEQFF. CDR3 sequence (DNA): TGTGCCAGCAGCTTGGACTCGTACAATGAGCAGTTCTTC. Based on the CDR3 plus reference TRBV7-2 and TRBJ2-1, the full variable domain is GAGVSQSPSNKVTEKGKDVELRCDPISGHTALYWYRQSLGQGLEFLIYFQGNSAPDKSGLPSDRFSAERTGGSVSTLTIQRTQQEDSAVYLCASSLDSYNEQFFGPGTRLTVL.

The chain carries TRBV9 and TRBJ2-7, with D maybe TRBD1 (5 bases). Trimming pared 3 bases from V and 3 bases from J, leaving 10 bases between. The germline V gene encodes CDR1 SGDLS and CDR2 YYNGEE. The CDR3 consists of 13 residues. The CDR3 protein is CASSAGTGYEQYF. The CDR3 DNA reads TGTGCCAGCAGCGCAGGAACAGGCTACGAGCAGTACTTC.

The chain is built from TRBV28 and TRBJ2-3; 7 nucleotides line up with TRBD2. The CDR3 covers 15 residues. Trimming removed 4 bases from V and 0 bases from J; junction bases left unmatched: 4. Germline CDR1 reads MDHEN; CDR2 reads SYDVKM. CDR3 bases: TGTGCCAGCAGTTCGCTAGCGGATAGCACAGATACGCAGTATTTT. Residues: CASSSLADSTDTQYF. Full variable domain (remainder filled in from reference TRBV28 and TRBJ2-3): DVKVTQSSRYLVKRTGEKVFLECVQDMDHENMFWYRQDPGLGLRLIYFSYDVKMKEKGDIPEGYSVSREKKERFSLILESASTNQTSMYLCASSSLADSTDTQYFGPGTRLTVL.

The chain combines TRBV7-2 with TRBJ2-1; 10 positions agree with TRBD1. Germline V gene sequence: CDR1 SGHTA, CDR2 FQGNSA. The CDR3 contains 15 residues. Trimming removed 4 bases from V and 5 bases from J; junction bases left unmatched: 5. CDR3 in amino acids: CASSSDRGVNNEQFF. In DNA, the CDR3 is TGTGCCAGCAGCTCGGACAGGGGGGTCAACAATGAGCAGTTCTTC.

This chain joins TRBV10-3 and TRBJ2-1, with 7 bases lining up with TRBD2. V gave up 7 bases and J gave up 5 bases; unmatched junction bases: 11. Germline V gene lookup returns CDR1 ENHRY and CDR2 SYGVKD. The CDR3 extends over 15 amino acids. The CDR3 DNA is TGTGCCATCACTAGCGGAATACAGGATGACAATGAGCAGTTCTTC. This gives the protein CAITSGIQDDNEQFF.

In its sample, this clone was seen a few times. This rearrangement joins TRBV28 to TRBJ2-1, with D perhaps TRBD1 (6 bases). There are 16 residues in the CDR3. V was pared by 3 bases and J by 3 bases, with 15 bases between. CDR1 and CDR2 (germline): MDHEN, SYDVKM. The CDR3 spells CASSFTLGDNYNEQFF. DNA for the CDR3: TGTGCCAGCAGTTTCACACTTGGGGACAACTACAATGAGCAGTTCTTC. Full variable domain (remainder filled in from reference TRBV28 and TRBJ2-1): DVKVTQSSRYLVKRTGEKVFLECVQDMDHENMFWYRQDPGLGLRLIYFSYDVKMKEKGDIPEGYSVSREKKERFSLILESASTNQTSMYLCASSFTLGDNYNEQFFGPGTRLTVL.